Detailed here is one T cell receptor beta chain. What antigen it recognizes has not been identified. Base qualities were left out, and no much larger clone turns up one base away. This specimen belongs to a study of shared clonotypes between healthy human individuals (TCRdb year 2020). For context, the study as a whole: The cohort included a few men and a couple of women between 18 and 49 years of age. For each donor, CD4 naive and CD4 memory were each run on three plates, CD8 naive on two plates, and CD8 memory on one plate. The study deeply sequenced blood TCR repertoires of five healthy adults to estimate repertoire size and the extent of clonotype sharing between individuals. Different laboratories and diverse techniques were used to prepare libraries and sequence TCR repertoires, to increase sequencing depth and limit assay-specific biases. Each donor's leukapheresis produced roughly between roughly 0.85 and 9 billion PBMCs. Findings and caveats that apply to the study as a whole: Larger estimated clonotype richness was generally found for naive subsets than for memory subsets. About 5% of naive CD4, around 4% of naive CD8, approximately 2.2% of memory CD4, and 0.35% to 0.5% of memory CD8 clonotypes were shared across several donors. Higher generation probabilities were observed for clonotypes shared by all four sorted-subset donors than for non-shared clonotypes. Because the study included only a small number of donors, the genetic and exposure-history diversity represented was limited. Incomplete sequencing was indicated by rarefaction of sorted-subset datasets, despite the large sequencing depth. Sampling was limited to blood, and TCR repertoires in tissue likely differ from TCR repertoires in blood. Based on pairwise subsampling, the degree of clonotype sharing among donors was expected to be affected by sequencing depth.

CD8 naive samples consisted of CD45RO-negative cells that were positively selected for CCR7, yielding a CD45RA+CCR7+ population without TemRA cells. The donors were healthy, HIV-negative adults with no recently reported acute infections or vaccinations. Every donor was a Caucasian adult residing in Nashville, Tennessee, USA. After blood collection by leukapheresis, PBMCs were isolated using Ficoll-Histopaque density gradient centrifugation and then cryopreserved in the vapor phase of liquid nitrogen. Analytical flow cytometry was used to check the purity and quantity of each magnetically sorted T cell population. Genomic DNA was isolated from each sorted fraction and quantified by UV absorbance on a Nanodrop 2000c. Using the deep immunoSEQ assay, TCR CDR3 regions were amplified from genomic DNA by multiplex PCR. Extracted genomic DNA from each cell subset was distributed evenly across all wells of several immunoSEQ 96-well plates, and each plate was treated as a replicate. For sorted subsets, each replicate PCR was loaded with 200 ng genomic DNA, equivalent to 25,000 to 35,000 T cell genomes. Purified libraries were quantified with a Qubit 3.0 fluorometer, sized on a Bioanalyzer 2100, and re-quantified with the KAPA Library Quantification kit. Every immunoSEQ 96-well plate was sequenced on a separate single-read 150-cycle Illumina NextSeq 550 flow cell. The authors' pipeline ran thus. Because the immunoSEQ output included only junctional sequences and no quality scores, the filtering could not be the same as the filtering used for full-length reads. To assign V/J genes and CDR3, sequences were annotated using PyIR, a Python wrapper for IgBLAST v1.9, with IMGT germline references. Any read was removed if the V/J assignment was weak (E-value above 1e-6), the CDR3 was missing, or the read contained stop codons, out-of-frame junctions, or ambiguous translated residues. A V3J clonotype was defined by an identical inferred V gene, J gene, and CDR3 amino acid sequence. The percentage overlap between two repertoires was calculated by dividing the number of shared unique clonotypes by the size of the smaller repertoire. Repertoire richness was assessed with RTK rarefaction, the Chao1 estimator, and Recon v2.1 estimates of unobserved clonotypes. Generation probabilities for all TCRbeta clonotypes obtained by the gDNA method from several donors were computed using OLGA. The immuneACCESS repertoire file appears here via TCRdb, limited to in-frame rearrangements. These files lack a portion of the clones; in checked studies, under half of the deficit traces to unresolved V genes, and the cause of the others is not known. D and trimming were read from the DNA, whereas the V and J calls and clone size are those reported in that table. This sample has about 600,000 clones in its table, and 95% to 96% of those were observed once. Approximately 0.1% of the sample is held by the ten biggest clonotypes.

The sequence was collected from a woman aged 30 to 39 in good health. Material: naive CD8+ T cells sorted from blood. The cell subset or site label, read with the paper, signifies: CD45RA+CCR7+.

The base sequence is TGTGCCAGAAGCGGGGTTAGACTAGCGGGAAGGTTTGAGCAGTTCTTC. Translated, it gives CARSGVRLAGRFEQFF. This chain is built from TRBV5-3 and TRBJ2-1; TRBD2 agrees with 11 junctional bases. TRBV5-3 is given ORF status, its function remaining uncertain. V is pruned by 4 bases and J by 9 bases, leaving 12 bases of the junction without a gene match. Counted from cysteine to phenylalanine, this CDR3 has 16 amino acids. Only the CDR3 portion is preserved as DNA: 48 bases, with reading frame beginning at the first base.